This T cell receptor beta chain was recovered during a study of CD8+CD57+ T cells in acquired aplastic anemia. Turning to this clonotype: The DNA is omitted, as the CDR3 cannot be located on it reliably, and the CDR3 follows TCRdb's listing.

Profiling that covered TCR beta VDJ and CDR3 relied on genomic DNA as its template. One entry per CDR3 protein results from TCRdb running MiXCR on the reads. This table holds 270,000 or so distinct CDR3 sequences, approximately 82% found once. Inclusive of both ends, the CDR3 amounts to 14 amino acids. CDR1 and CDR2 (germline): SEHNR, FQNEAQ (reference sequence). Patients picked for sequencing had shown CD8+CD57+ cell expansion detected by flow cytometry. Severe acquired aplastic anemia was the diagnosis recorded for all patients. The source of this sequence is a human donor with aplastic anemia. The specimen was sorted CD4+, CD8+, or CD8+CD57+ T cells (not recorded which) from PBMCs. This chain joins TRBV7-9 and TRBJ2-5; the DNA was not used to check the table's D call, TRBD2. The CDR3 here is CASSLVSEELFFGF.